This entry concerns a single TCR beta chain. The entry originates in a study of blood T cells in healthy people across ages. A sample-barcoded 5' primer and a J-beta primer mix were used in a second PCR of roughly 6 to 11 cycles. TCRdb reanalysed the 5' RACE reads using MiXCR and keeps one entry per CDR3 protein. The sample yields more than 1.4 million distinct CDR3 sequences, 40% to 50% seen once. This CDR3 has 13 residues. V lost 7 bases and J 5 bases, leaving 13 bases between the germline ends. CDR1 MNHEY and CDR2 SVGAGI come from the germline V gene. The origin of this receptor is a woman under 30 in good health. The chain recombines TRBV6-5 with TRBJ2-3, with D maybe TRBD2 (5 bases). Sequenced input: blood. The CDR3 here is CASTNIAGDTQYF. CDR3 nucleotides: TGTGCCAGCACTAACATTGCGGGAGATACGCAGTATTTT.